These 15 T cell receptor beta chains came from one sample sequenced in a study of T cells after yellow fever vaccination. Via MiXCR, TCRdb re-called the 5' RACE reads, giving one row per CDR3 protein. The top ten hold roughly an eighth of the sample, which has hundreds of thousands of distinct CDR3 sequences, 19% seen once. The sample consisted of PBMCs, taken 15 days after the yellow fever booster vaccination. These TCRs come from a man in his thirties or forties who received the YFV17D yellow fever vaccine.

This clonotype occurred once. CDR3: CAWSEAGDTQYF. The CDR3 bases are TGTGCCTGGAGTGAGGCAGGCGATACGCAGTATTTT. The V call is TRBV30, the J call TRBJ2-3; no firm D call. Trimming removed 1 base from V and 6 bases from J, with 8 bases in between. The CDR3 has 12 residues. The germline gives CDR1 GTSNPN, CDR2 SVGIG (reference sequence).

This chain joins TRBV10-3 and TRBJ1-2; the match to TRBD1 covers 7 bases. This CDR3 is 13 amino acids long. With 10 bases clipped from V and 4 bases from J, the junction kept 9 bases outside the gene matches. CDR1 is ENHRY, CDR2 SYGVKD, per germline. The CDR3 loop reads CATPGGDSYGYTF. The DNA of the CDR3 is TGTGCCACTCCGGGAGGGGACAGCTATGGCTACACCTTC.

In its sample, this clonotype was seen many times. The chain carries TRBV4-3 and TRBJ2-3, with D tentatively TRBD1 (5 bases). Germline lookup yields CDR1 LGHNA and CDR2 YSLEER. V shed 4 bases and J shed 5 bases, with 10 bases lying between them. The CDR3 spans 13 residues. The CDR3 reads CASSRNRGDTQYF. The CDR3 DNA reads TGCGCCAGCAGCCGGAATAGGGGAGATACGCAGTATTTT.

This clonotype was seen only a few times. The V and J genes are TRBV4-2 and TRBJ2-3; D call uncertain. The V end was cut by 2 bases, the J end by 5 bases, with 11 bases between. CDR3 size: 14 residues. In germline, CDR1 is LGHNA, CDR2 YNFKEQ. In nucleotides, the CDR3 is TGTGCCAGCAGCCAATTTGGGCCCGGAGATACGCAGTATTTT. This codes for CASSQFGPGDTQYF.

The V call is TRBV6-2 or TRBV6-3, the J call TRBJ2-7; 8 bases agree with TRBD2. Germline V gene data show CDR1 as MNHEY and CDR2 as SVGEGT. V was pared by 0 bases and J by 0 bases, with 4 bases of the junction left unmatched. The CDR3 has 16 amino acids. CDR3 amino acids: CASSYSTLAGSYEQYF. As DNA, the CDR3 is TGTGCCAGCAGTTACTCGACTCTAGCGGGCTCCTACGAGCAGTACTTC.

The table lists this clonotype with many counts. The gene calls are TRBV10-3 and TRBJ2-1, with TRBD2 matching 10 bases. Germline CDR1 reads ENHRY; CDR2 reads SYGVKD. V lost 5 bases and J lost 10; bases outside the gene matches: 17. The CDR3 spans 17 residues. The CDR3 DNA sequence: TGTGCCATCAGTACTCACCCCGGGACTAGCGACCCTGGGGAGCAGTTCTTC. It is translated as CAISTHPGTSDPGEQFF.

This clonotype was picked up a small number of times. The chain joins TRBV7-8 to TRBJ2-1; D is perhaps TRBD2 (5 bases). V lost 0 bases, J lost 1 base, and 13 bases lay in between. The V gene's germline CDR1 is SGHVS and CDR2 FQNEAQ. CDR3 size: 17 residues. CDR3 amino acids: CASSLARPGLSYNEQFF. Here the CDR3 DNA reads TGTGCCAGCAGCTTAGCGAGGCCGGGGTTATCCTACAATGAGCAGTTCTTC. Variable domain in full (rest from reference TRBV7-8 and TRBJ2-1): GAGVSQSPRYKVAKRGQDVALRCDPISGHVSLFWYQQALGQGPEFLTYFQNEAQLDKSGLPSDRFFAERPEGSVSTLKIQRTQQEDSAVYLCASSLARPGLSYNEQFFGPGTRLTVL.

The rearrangement uses TRBV4-3 and TRBJ2-7; D gene uncertain. The CDR3 covers 15 residues. Germline assignment: CDR1 LGHNA and CDR2 YSLEER. Trimming cost V 0 bases and J 1 base, with 10 bases left between them. The CDR3 is CASSQDAVSSYEQYF. Written as DNA, the CDR3 is TGCGCCAGCAGCCAAGATGCCGTCAGTTCCTACGAGCAGTACTTC.

V usage is TRBV4-2 and J usage is TRBJ2-1, with 14 bases fitting TRBD2. The germline gives CDR1 LGHNA, CDR2 YNFKEQ. With V trimmed by 3 bases and J by 7 bases, 8 bases remained unmatched. The CDR3 consists of 17 residues. CDR3 region: CASSHVGTSGRTNEQFF. Here the CDR3 DNA reads TGTGCCAGCAGCCACGTAGGGACTAGCGGGAGAACGAATGAGCAGTTCTTC.

The J gene is TRBJ2-7, the V gene TRBV6-5; 9 nucleotides line up with TRBD2. CDR1 and CDR2 from the germline V gene are MNHEY and SVGAGI. The CDR3 sequence is 18 residues long. J gave up 4 bases and V 0 bases, and 13 bases lay outside the gene matches. CDR3 DNA sequence: TGTGCCAGCAGTTACTCGAGGGGGGCTAGCGGGAAGGAGTACGAGCAGTACTTC. The encoded protein is CASSYSRGASGKEYEQYF.

This chain links TRBV20-1 with TRBJ1-4; possibly TRBD1 for D (5 bases). Germline values: CDR1 DFQATT, CDR2 SNEGSKA (reference sequence). The CDR3 is 13 residues long. V was trimmed by 3 bases and J by 7 bases, leaving 12 bases between them. The chain's CDR3 is CSASSRGGEKLFF. The CDR3 DNA follows: TGCAGTGCTAGTTCGAGGGGTGGTGAAAAACTGTTTTTT.

This chain joins TRBV29-1 and TRBJ1-2; no definite D call. Germline V lookup: CDR1 SQVTM, CDR2 ANQGSEA. Trimming shortened V by 8 bases and J by 7 bases, and 20 bases separated the two germline ends. This CDR3 comprises 13 residues. The CDR3 protein is CSSRGIEGFGYTF. The CDR3 DNA reads TGCAGCTCGAGAGGGATTGAAGGGTTTGGCTACACCTTC.

The rearrangement links TRBV6-2 or TRBV6-3 to TRBJ2-2, with D tentatively TRBD1 or TRBD2 (6 bases each). Trimming took off 6 bases at V and 4 bases at J, with 12 bases between the two ends. This CDR3 is built from 14 residues. Germline CDR1 MNHEY, CDR2 SVGEGT. CDR3 region: CASRGGRVTGELFF. The CDR3, as DNA: TGTGCCAGCAGAGGGGGGCGCGTCACCGGGGAGCTGTTTTTT.

The J gene is TRBJ1-5, the V gene TRBV20-1; D ambiguous. V was shortened by 5 bases and J by 3 bases, with 8 bases between the two germline ends. Germline assignment: CDR1 DFQATT and CDR2 SNEGSKA (reference sequence). The CDR3 runs to 12 residues. The CDR3: CSAVRSNQPQHF. The CDR3 DNA is TGCAGTGCTGTCAGATCCAATCAGCCCCAGCATTTT.

This clonotype was detected a few times. The chain recombines TRBV30 with TRBJ2-1; TRBD2 might be the D (5 bases). Germline CDR1 reads GTSNPN; CDR2 reads SVGIG (reference sequence). The CDR3 has 13 amino acids. Deletions cut 3 bases from V and 7 bases from J, with 13 bases between. Written as DNA, the CDR3 is TGTGCCTGGAGCCGGGATTTAGGAAATGAGCAGTTCTTC. It specifies CAWSRDLGNEQFF.